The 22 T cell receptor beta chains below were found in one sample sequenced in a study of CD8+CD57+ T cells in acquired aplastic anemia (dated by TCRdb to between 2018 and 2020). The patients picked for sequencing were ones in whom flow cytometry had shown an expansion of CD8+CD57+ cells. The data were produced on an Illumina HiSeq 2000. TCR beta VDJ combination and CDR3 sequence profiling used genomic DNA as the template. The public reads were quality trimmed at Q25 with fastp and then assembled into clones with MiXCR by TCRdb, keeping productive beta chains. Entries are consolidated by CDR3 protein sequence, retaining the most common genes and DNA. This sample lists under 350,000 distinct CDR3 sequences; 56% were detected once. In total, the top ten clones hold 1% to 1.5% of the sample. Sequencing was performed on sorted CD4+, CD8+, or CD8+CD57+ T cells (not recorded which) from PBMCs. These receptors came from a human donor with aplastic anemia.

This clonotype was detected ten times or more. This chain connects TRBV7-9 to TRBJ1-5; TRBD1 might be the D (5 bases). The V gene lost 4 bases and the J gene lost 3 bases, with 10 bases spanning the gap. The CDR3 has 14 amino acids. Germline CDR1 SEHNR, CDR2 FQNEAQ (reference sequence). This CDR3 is CASSWGTDNQPQHF. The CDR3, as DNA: TGTGCCAGCAGCTGGGGGACCGACAATCAGCCCCAGCATTTT.

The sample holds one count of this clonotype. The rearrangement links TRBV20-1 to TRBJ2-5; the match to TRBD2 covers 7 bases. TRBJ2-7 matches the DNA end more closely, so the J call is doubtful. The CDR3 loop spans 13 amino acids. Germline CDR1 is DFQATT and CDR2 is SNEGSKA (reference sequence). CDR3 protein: CSASSSGSYEQYF. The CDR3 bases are TGCAGTGCTAGTAGTAGCGGGTCCTACGAGCAGTACTTC.

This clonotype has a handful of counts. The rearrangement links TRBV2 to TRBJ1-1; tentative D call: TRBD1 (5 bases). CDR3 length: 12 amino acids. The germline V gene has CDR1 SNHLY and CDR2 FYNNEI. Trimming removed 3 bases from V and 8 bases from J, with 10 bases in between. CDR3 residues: CASSEVGLEAFF. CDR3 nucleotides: TGTGCCAGCAGTGAGGTGGGACTGGAAGCTTTCTTT.

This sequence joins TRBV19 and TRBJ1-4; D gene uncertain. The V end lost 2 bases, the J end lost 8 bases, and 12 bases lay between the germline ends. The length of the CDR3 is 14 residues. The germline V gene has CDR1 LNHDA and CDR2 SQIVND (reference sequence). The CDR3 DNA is TGTGCCAGTAGTATACAAGGGATCGGGGAAAAACTGTTTTTT. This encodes CASSIQGIGEKLFF.

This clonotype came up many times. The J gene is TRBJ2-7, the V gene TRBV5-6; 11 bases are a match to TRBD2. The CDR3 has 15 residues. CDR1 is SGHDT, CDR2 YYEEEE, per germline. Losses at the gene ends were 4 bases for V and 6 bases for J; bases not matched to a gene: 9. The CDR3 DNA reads TGTGCCAGCAGCCAATATAGCGGGAGGGCCGTCGAGCAGTACTTC. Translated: CASSQYSGRAVEQYF. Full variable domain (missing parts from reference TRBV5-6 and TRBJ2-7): DAGVTQSPTHLIKTRGQQVTLRCSPKSGHDTVSWYQQALGQGPQFIFQYYEEEERQRGNFPDRFSGHQFPNYSSELNVNALLLGDSALYLCASSQYSGRAVEQYFGPGTRLTVT.

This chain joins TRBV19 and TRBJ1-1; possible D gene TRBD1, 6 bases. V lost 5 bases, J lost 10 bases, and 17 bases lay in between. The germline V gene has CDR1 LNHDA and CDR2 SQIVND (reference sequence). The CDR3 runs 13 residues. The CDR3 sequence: CASSGLTGYRAFF. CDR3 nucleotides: TGTGCCAGTAGTGGACTCACAGGGTATAGAGCTTTCTTT.

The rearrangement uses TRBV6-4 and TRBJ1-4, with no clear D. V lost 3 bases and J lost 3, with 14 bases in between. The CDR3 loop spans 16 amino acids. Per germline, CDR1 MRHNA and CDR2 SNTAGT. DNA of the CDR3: TGTGCCAGCAGTGAACGGGCCGCCGGAGCTAATGAAAAACTGTTTTTT. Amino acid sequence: CASSERAAGANEKLFF.

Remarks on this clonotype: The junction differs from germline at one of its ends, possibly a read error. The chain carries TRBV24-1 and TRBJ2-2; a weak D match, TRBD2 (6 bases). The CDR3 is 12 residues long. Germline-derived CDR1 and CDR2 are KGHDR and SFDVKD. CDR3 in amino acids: CATSDLDGGLFF. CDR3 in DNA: TGTGCCACCAGTGATTTGGACGGGGGGCTGTTTTTT.

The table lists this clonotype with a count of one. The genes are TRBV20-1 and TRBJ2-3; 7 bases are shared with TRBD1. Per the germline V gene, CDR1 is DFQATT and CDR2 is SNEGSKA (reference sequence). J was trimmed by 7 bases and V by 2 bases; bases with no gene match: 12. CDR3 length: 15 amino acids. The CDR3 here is CSARQNRGGLYTQYF. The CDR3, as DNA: TGCAGTGCTAGACAAAACAGGGGTGGATTATATACGCAGTATTTT.

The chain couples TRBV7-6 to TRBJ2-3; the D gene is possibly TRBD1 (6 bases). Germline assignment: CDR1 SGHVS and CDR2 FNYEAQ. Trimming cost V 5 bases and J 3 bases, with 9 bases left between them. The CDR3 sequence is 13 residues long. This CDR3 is CASSPQGTDTQYF. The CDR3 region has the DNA TGTGCCAGCAGCCCACAGGGAACAGATACGCAGTATTTT. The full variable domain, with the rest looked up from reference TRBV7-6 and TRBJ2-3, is GAGVSQSPRYKVTKRGQDVALRCDPISGHVSLYWYRQALGQGPEFLTYFNYEAQQDKSGLPNDRFSAERPEGSISTLTIQRTEQRDSAMYRCASSPQGTDTQYFGPGTRLTVL.

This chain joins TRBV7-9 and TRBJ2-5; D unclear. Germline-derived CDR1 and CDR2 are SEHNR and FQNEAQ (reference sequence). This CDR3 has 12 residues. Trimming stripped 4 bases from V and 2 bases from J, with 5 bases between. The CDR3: CASSSFQETQYF. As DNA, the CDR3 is TGTGCCAGCAGCTCATTTCAAGAGACCCAGTACTTC. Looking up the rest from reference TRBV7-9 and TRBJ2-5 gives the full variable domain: DTGVSQNPRHKITKRGQNVTFRCDPISEHNRLYWYRQTLGQGPEFLTYFQNEAQLEKSRLLSDRFSAERPKGSFSTLEIQRTEQGDSAMYLCASSSFQETQYFGPGTRLLVL.

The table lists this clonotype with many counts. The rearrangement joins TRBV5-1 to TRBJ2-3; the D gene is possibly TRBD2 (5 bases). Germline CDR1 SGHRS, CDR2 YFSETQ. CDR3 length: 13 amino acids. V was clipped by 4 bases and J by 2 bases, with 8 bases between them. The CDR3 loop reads CASSRELTDTQYF. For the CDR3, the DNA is TGCGCCAGCAGCCGGGAACTCACAGATACGCAGTATTTT.

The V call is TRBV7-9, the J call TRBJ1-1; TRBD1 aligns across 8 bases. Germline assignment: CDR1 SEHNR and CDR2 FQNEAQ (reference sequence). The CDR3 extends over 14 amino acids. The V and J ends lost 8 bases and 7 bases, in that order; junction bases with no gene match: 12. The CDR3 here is CASSSWQGAGEAFF. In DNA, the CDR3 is TGTGCCAGCTCAAGTTGGCAGGGGGCTGGTGAAGCTTTCTTT.

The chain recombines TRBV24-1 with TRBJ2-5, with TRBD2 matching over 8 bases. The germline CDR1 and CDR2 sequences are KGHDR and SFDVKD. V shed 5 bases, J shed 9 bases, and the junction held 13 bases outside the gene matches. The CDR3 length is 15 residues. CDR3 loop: CATSGQAGDREAQYF. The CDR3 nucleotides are TGTGCCACCAGTGGTCAAGCGGGAGATCGGGAGGCCCAGTACTTC.

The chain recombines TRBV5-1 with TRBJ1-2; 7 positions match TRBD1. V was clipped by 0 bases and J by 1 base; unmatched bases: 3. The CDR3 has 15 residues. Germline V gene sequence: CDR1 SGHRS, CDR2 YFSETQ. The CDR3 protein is CASSLVGGLNYGYTF. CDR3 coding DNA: TGCGCCAGCAGCTTGGTAGGGGGCCTTAACTATGGCTACACCTTC.

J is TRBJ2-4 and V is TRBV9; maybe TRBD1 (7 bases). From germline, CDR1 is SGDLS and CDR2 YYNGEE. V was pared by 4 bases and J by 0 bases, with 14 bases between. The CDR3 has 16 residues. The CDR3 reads CASSLDRDLAKNIQYF. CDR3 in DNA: TGTGCCAGCAGCCTCGACAGGGACTTAGCCAAAAACATTCAGTACTTC.

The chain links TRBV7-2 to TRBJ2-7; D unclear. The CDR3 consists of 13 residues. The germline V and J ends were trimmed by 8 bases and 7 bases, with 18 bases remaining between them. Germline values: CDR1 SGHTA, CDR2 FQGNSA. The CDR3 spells CASASRPSWEQYF. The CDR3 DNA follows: TGTGCCAGCGCTTCACGGCCTTCGTGGGAGCAGTACTTC.

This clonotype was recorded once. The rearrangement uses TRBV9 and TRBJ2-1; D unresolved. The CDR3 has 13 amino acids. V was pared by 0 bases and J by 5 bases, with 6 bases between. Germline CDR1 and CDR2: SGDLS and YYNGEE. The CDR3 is CASSVVANNEQFF. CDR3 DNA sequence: TGTGCCAGCAGCGTAGTGGCGAACAATGAGCAGTTCTTC.

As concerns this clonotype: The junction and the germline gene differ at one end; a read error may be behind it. DNA of the CDR3: TGTGCCCGCAGCTCCCTAGGCCAACCCCAGCATTTT. Translating it yields CARSSLGQPQHF. The chain joins TRBV11-2 to TRBJ1-5; D is unresolved. The CDR3 sequence is 12 residues long. Germline CDR1 reads SGHAT; CDR2 reads FQNNGV.

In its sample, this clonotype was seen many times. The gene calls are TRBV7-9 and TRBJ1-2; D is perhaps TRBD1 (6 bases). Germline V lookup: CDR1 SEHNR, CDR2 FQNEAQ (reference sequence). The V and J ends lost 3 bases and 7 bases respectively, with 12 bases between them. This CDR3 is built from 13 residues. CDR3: CASSFAGEGGYTF. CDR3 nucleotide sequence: TGTGCCAGCAGCTTTGCAGGGGAGGGTGGCTACACCTTC.

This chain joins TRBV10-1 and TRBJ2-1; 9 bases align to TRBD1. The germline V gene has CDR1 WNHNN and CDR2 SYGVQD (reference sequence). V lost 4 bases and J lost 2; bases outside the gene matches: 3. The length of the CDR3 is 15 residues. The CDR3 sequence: CASSVGTGTYNEQFF. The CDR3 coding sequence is TGCGCCAGCAGTGTGGGGACAGGGACCTACAATGAGCAGTTCTTC.

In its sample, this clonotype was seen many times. In DNA form, the CDR3 reads TGTGCCAGTGGGACGGTGATGCGTACCGGGGAGCTGTTTTTT. It encodes CASGTVMRTGELFF. The chain carries TRBV19 and TRBJ2-2; the D call may be TRBD1 or TRBD2 (5 bases each). This CDR3 comprises 14 residues. V was pared by 8 bases and J by 5 bases, with 15 bases between. The germline gives CDR1 LNHDA, CDR2 SQIVND (reference sequence). The full variable domain, its missing parts supplied by reference TRBV19 and TRBJ2-2, is DGGITQSPKYLFRKEGQNVTLSCEQNLNHDAMYWYRQDPGQGLRLIYYSQIVNDFQKGDIAEGYSVSREKKESFPLTVTSAQKNPTAFYLCASGTVMRTGELFFGEGSRLTVL.